The 27 T cell receptor beta chains below were found in one sample sequenced in a study of T cells in Graves' hyperthyroidism and ophthalmopathy. RNA transcripts served as the template for amplifying TCR beta CDR3 regions. With the HTBI primer set, the TCR CDR3 went through a first round of RT-PCR. Via MiXCR, TCRdb re-called the multiplex PCR reads, giving one row per CDR3 protein. The sample has about 270,000 distinct CDR3 sequences, 22% seen once. Specimen: blood. These receptors all stem from a man under 40 with Graves' ophthalmopathy.

V usage is TRBV12-3 or TRBV12-4 and J usage is TRBJ1-6; no firm D call. This CDR3 spans 15 amino acids. The V end lost 3 bases, the J end lost 6 bases, and 12 bases lay between the germline ends. The CDR3 nucleotides are TGTGCCAGCAGTTTTGGGCGGTCCGGTAATTCACCCCTCCACTTT. Residues: CASSFGRSGNSPLHF.

This clonotype was found many times. V usage is TRBV11-1 and J usage is TRBJ2-7; D may be TRBD2 (7 bases). V was trimmed by 5 bases and J by 6 bases, leaving 20 bases between them. The germline gives CDR1 SGHAT, CDR2 FQDESV (reference sequence). The CDR3 spans 15 residues. This chain's CDR3 is CASSPRGGRSGEQYF. In DNA, the CDR3 is TGTGCCAGCAGCCCCAGGGGCGGGAGATCCGGCGAGCAGTACTTC.

In this sample, this clonotype turned up a few times. V and J are TRBV5-1 and TRBJ2-5; 14 bases match TRBD2. The CDR3 is 16 residues long. Trimming removed 4 bases from V and 5 bases from J; junction bases left unmatched: 7. Germline V gives CDR1 SGHRS, CDR2 YFSETQ. The CDR3 DNA is TGCGCCAGCAGCCCCGGACTAGCGGGAGGTATTGAGACCCAGTACTTC. It specifies CASSPGLAGGIETQYF. Full variable domain (outside the CDR3, taken from reference TRBV5-1 and TRBJ2-5): KAGVTQTPRYLIKTRGQQVTLSCSPISGHRSVSWYQQTPGQGLQFLFEYFSETQRNKGNFPGRFSGRQFSNSRSEMNVSTLELGDSALYLCASSPGLAGGIETQYFGPGTRLLVL.

This clonotype was picked up many times. This rearrangement joins TRBV12-5 to TRBJ1-1, with D uncertain. CDR3 length equals 13 residues. Germline assignment: CDR1 LGHNT and CDR2 FRNRAP. V lost 1 base to trimming and J lost 4 bases, with 7 bases between them. The CDR3 loop reads CASGLGRGTEAFF. CDR3 nucleotide sequence: TGTGCTAGTGGTTTGGGACGGGGCACTGAAGCTTTCTTT.

V usage is TRBV27 and J usage is TRBJ2-7; TRBD1 agrees at 7 bases. Per germline, CDR1 MNHEY and CDR2 SMNVEV (reference sequence). The CDR3 has 14 amino acids. J gave up 4 bases and V 6 bases, and 9 bases lay outside the gene matches. The CDR3 sequence: CASSDLNRGYEQYF. The CDR3 nucleotides are TGTGCCAGCAGCGATCTGAACAGGGGATACGAGCAGTACTTC.

The chain has TRBV6-1 and TRBJ2-7; 10 bases are a match to TRBD1. CDR1 and CDR2 (germline): MNHNS, SASEGT. The CDR3 is 14 amino acids. V was pared by 8 bases and J by 2 bases, with 6 bases of the junction left unmatched. The CDR3 sequence: CASAAGTGAYEQYF. CDR3 coding DNA: TGTGCCAGCGCTGCCGGGACAGGGGCCTACGAGCAGTACTTC.

The chain has TRBV19 and TRBJ2-7; tentative D call: TRBD2 (5 bases). Germline CDR1 is LNHDA and CDR2 is SQIVND (reference sequence). This CDR3 has 13 amino acids. The V and J ends lost 7 bases and 3 bases respectively, with 13 bases between them. In nucleotides, the CDR3 is TGTGCCAGTACGAGCGGAGGAGTCTACGAGCAGTACTTC. Translated: CASTSGGVYEQYF.

This clonotype was seen a handful of times. This chain joins TRBV5-6 and TRBJ1-2; 8 bases are shared with TRBD1. J gave up 3 bases and V 3 bases, and 4 bases lay outside the gene matches. Germline-derived CDR1 and CDR2 are SGHDT and YYEEEE. The length of the CDR3 is 14 residues. The DNA of the CDR3 is TGTGCCAGCAGCTGGACAGGGAGGTACTATGGCTACACCTTC. It encodes CASSWTGRYYGYTF.

This clonotype was observed many times. This chain links TRBV11-2 with TRBJ2-3, with 9 bases lining up with TRBD2. CDR3 size: 15 residues. V lost 5 bases and J lost 6; bases outside the gene matches: 9. Germline CDR1 reads SGHAT; CDR2 reads FQNNGV. The CDR3 spells CASSLLPSGMDTQYF. The DNA for the CDR3 is TGTGCCAGCAGCCTACTACCTAGCGGGATGGATACGCAGTATTTT.

This clonotype was counted a few times. The chain employs TRBV5-1 and TRBJ2-5; D gene unclear. This CDR3 is 14 amino acids long. V was cut by 3 bases and J by 0 bases, with 9 bases left in between. Germline CDR1 SGHRS, CDR2 YFSETQ. The DNA for the CDR3 is TGCGCCAGCAGCTCCCGAAATCACCAAGAGACCCAGTACTTC. Protein product: CASSSRNHQETQYF.

The CDR3 is CASSQSSGANVLTF. In DNA, the CDR3 is TGTGCCAGCTCACAATCCTCTGGGGCCAACGTCCTGACTTTC. The rearrangement links TRBV18 to TRBJ2-6; D not certain. The germline V and J ends were trimmed by 4 bases and 0 bases, with 4 bases remaining between them. The CDR3 is made up of 14 amino acids. Germline loops: CDR1 KGHSH, CDR2 LQKENI. Full variable domain (remainder filled in from reference TRBV18 and TRBJ2-6): NAGVMQNPRHLVRRRGQEARLRCSPMKGHSHVYWYRQLPEEGLKFMVYLQKENIIDESGMPKERFSAEFPKEGPSILRIQQVVRGDSAAYFCASSQSSGANVLTFGAGSRLTVL.

This clonotype was recorded many times. The J gene is TRBJ1-2, the V gene TRBV28; TRBD1 matches 9 bases. Germline V gene sequence: CDR1 MDHEN, CDR2 SYDVKM. The J segment lost 14 bases and the V segment lost 6 bases, leaving 13 bases of the junction unmatched. The CDR3 is 13 residues long. Here the CDR3 DNA reads TGTGCCAGCAGGCCAGGGACAGGGATGCTTCTTACCTTC. It encodes CASRPGTGMLLTF.

This clonotype appeared many times. V usage is TRBV28 and J usage is TRBJ2-3, with 16 bases matching TRBD2. After removal of 5 bases from V and 5 bases from J, the junction contained 10 bases not matched to a gene. The CDR3 covers 18 residues. CDR1 MDHEN and CDR2 SYDVKM come from the germline V gene. The CDR3 DNA reads as TGTGCCAGCAGTAACTTGGGACTAGCGGGAGGGCCCAAAGATACGCAGTATTTT. Translating it yields CASSNLGLAGGPKDTQYF.

The chain carries TRBV24-1 and TRBJ2-1; 13 nucleotides line up with TRBD2. The CDR3 is made up of 19 amino acids. The V gene's germline CDR1 is KGHDR and CDR2 SFDVKD. The J segment lost 7 bases and the V segment lost 1 base, leaving 12 bases of the junction unmatched. Written as DNA, the CDR3 is TGTGCCACCAGTGATTTCCCCGACGTACTAGCGGGAGGGATTAATGAGCAGTTCTTC. Its protein product is CATSDFPDVLAGGINEQFF.

This clonotype has at least ten counts. The V gene is TRBV12-3 or TRBV12-4, the J gene TRBJ1-2; D is unclear. V dropped 7 bases and J dropped 8 bases, with 17 bases sitting between them. The CDR3 runs 13 residues. The CDR3 nucleotides read TGTGCCAGCACCCCCGGAACGGCTTACGGCTACACCTTC. The encoded protein is CASTPGTAYGYTF.

The chain employs TRBV18 and TRBJ2-7; the match to TRBD2 covers 9 bases. The V gene's germline CDR1 is KGHSH and CDR2 LQKENI. CDR3 length: 14 amino acids. Unmatched junction bases numbered 4, after V lost 5 bases and J lost 2 bases. In DNA form, the CDR3 reads TGTGCCAGCTCAAGACTAGCGGAGACCTACGAGCAGTACTTC. Encoded protein: CASSRLAETYEQYF.

This clonotype was counted a few times. V usage is TRBV7-2 and J usage is TRBJ2-7; perhaps D is TRBD1 or TRBD2 (5 bases each). V lost 5 bases, J lost 7 bases, and 15 bases lay in between. CDR3 length equals 13 residues. Germline V gives CDR1 SGHTA, CDR2 FQGNSA. CDR3 residues: CASSPSRVGEQYF. For the CDR3, the DNA is TGTGCCAGCAGCCCTAGCAGGGTTGGTGAGCAGTACTTC. The full variable domain, its missing parts supplied by reference TRBV7-2 and TRBJ2-7, is GAGVSQSPSNKVTEKGKDVELRCDPISGHTALYWYRQSLGQGLEFLIYFQGNSAPDKSGLPSDRFSAERTGGSVSTLTIQRTQQEDSAVYLCASSPSRVGEQYFGPGTRLTVT.

This clonotype has a handful of counts. The chain combines TRBV27 with TRBJ1-1, with 7 bases identical to TRBD1. CDR3 size: 18 residues. Losses at the gene ends were 5 bases for V and 2 bases for J; bases not matched to a gene: 17. The V gene's germline CDR1 is MNHEY and CDR2 SMNVEV (reference sequence). Here the CDR3 DNA reads TGTGCCAGCAGTCCTACCCGATTAGGGACAGAGCTTAACACTGAAGCTTTCTTT. Its protein is CASSPTRLGTELNTEAFF.

The table lists this clonotype with a few counts. The chain carries TRBV18 and TRBJ2-3, with TRBD1 identical over 8 bases. The CDR3 loop spans 15 amino acids. Trimming removed 3 bases from V and 4 bases from J; junction bases left unmatched: 6. Germline V CDR1 and CDR2: KGHSH, LQKENI. For the CDR3, the DNA is TGTGCCAGCTCACCGCAGGGGGCCGGAGCAGATACGCAGTATTTT. Amino acids: CASSPQGAGADTQYF.

This clonotype was counted at least ten times. This rearrangement joins TRBV30 to TRBJ1-2, with D maybe TRBD1 (6 bases). The CDR3 totals 16 residues. Germline loops: CDR1 GTSNPN, CDR2 SVGIG (reference sequence). V was clipped by 4 bases and J by 0 bases, with 18 bases between them. CDR3 bases: TGTGCCTGGACCCGCGGGGGGACATCGGCTAACTATGGCTACACCTTC. It encodes CAWTRGGTSANYGYTF. The full variable domain, its missing parts supplied by reference TRBV30 and TRBJ1-2, is SQTIHQWPATLVQPVGSPLSLECTVEGTSNPNLYWYRQAAGRGLQLLFYSVGIGQISSEVPQNLSASRPQDRQFILSSKKLLLSDSGFYLCAWTRGGTSANYGYTFGSGTRLTVV.

This clonotype has more than one count but fewer than ten. This chain connects TRBV7-9 to TRBJ1-2; D not resolved. The CDR3 length is 15 residues. The V end was cut by 0 bases, the J end by 4 bases, with 12 bases between. Germline V gene sequence: CDR1 SEHNR, CDR2 FQNEAQ (reference sequence). Here the CDR3 reads CASSLAQDPLYGYTF. CDR3 nucleotides: TGTGCCAGCAGCTTAGCGCAAGACCCGCTCTATGGCTACACCTTC.

This clonotype has only a few counts. The chain recombines TRBV28 with TRBJ2-7, with 14 bases aligning to TRBD2. Germline V lookup: CDR1 MDHEN, CDR2 SYDVKM. Germline trimming cut 1 base from V and 4 bases from J; bases unmatched to any gene: 12. CDR3 length equals 19 residues. This CDR3 reads CASSLSGLAGGRLVYEQYF. The CDR3 DNA sequence: TGTGCCAGCAGTTTATCCGGACTAGCGGGAGGACGACTGGTATACGAGCAGTACTTC.

This sequence joins TRBV18 and TRBJ1-1; TRBD1 is a possible D gene (6 bases). This CDR3 comprises 16 residues. CDR1 is KGHSH, CDR2 LQKENI, per germline. V was cut by 3 bases and J by 3 bases, with 17 bases left in between. The CDR3 protein is CASSPVRGAFDTEAFF. The CDR3 bases are TGTGCCAGCTCACCCGTACGGGGGGCCTTTGACACTGAAGCTTTCTTT.

Many counts were recorded for this clonotype. The chain uses TRBV3-1 and TRBJ2-4; maybe TRBD2 (6 bases). Per germline, CDR1 LGHDT and CDR2 YNNKEL (reference sequence). Deletions cut 1 base from V and 1 base from J, with 17 bases between. This CDR3 comprises 18 residues. CDR3 coding DNA: TGTGCCAGCAGCCAAGTGGGGGGAAGCGGTGGGGCCAAAAACATTCAGTACTTC. The encoded protein is CASSQVGGSGGAKNIQYF.

This clonotype was seen many times. The chain uses TRBV20-1 and TRBJ2-3; 11 nucleotides agree with TRBD2. Per germline, CDR1 DFQATT and CDR2 SNEGSKA (reference sequence). CDR3 length: 16 residues. V shed 6 bases, J shed 6 bases, and the junction held 14 bases outside the gene matches. The CDR3 sequence: CSAIDPLAGGTDTQYF. CDR3 bases: TGCAGTGCCATAGACCCCCTAGCGGGAGGTACGGATACGCAGTATTTT.

The rearrangement uses TRBV25-1 and TRBJ2-7, with D tentatively TRBD1 (6 bases). The CDR3 has 16 residues. V was trimmed by 3 bases and J by 7 bases, leaving 22 bases between them. Looked up from germline, CDR1 is MGHDK and CDR2 is SYGVNS. The CDR3 sequence is CASSDLRDKGTSEQYF. In DNA, the CDR3 is TGTGCCAGCAGTGACCTCCGGGACAAGGGGACCTCGGAGCAGTACTTC.

This clonotype was observed at least ten times. V gene TRBV11-2 combines with J gene TRBJ2-7, with 8 bases aligning to TRBD2. This CDR3 has 17 amino acids. The J segment lost 2 bases and the V segment lost 6 bases, leaving 15 bases of the junction unmatched. Germline CDR1 and CDR2: SGHAT and FQNNGV. For the CDR3, the DNA is TGTGCCAGCAGAAAGACTAGCGCCCAACGGCGGGCCTACGAGCAGTACTTC. It yields the protein CASRKTSAQRRAYEQYF.